One sample yielded the 2 T cell receptor beta chains listed below, sequenced in a study of blood T cell repertoires in COVID-19. Method: immunoSEQ multiplex PCR; TCRdb's copy keeps in-frame clones and lacks some. The data contain more than 300,000 clones, roughly 90% of them singletons. The specimen sequenced was PBMCs or T cells enriched from blood (not recorded which). All receptors come from a woman younger than 45 who had been exposed to COVID-19.

The chain is built from TRBV13 and TRBJ1-4; unclear D gene. The CDR3 is 20 amino acids. The V end was cut by 4 bases, the J end by 0 bases, with 24 bases between. Germline-derived CDR1 and CDR2 are PRHDT and FYEKMQ (reference sequence). In DNA form, the CDR3 reads TGTGCCAGCAGCTCCCATCATCGGAATGGGCGTGGAACAACTAATGAAAAACTGTTTTTT. The encoded protein is CASSSHHRNGRGTTNEKLFF.

This chain connects TRBV12-5 to TRBJ1-4; D is possibly TRBD1 (6 bases). This CDR3 region has 14 residues. CDR1 LGHNT and CDR2 FRNRAP come from the germline V gene. Deletions cut 8 bases from V and 3 bases from J, with 13 bases between. The CDR3 loop reads CASCTGSANEKLFF. CDR3 bases: TGTGCTAGTTGTACAGGGAGCGCTAATGAAAAACTGTTTTTT.